One sample yielded the 30 T cell receptor beta chains listed below, sequenced in a study of blood T cell repertoires in COVID-19. Using immunoSEQ multiplex PCR, the repertoire was profiled, and TCRdb retains in-frame clones only, with some absent. This sample carries about 150,000 clones, about 90% of them seen once, and the ten largest clones take around 3%. What was sequenced was peripheral blood. The receptors come from a man in his sixties with acute or convalescent COVID-19.

The chain uses TRBV6-5 and TRBJ1-6; D possibly corresponds to TRBD1 (5 bases). Germline loops: CDR1 MNHEY, CDR2 SVGAGI. The V gene lost 10 bases and the J gene lost 9 bases, with 13 bases spanning the gap. The CDR3 loop spans 12 amino acids. As DNA, the CDR3 is TGTGCCACCCGGGACTCAGCTTCACCCCTCCACTTT. It codes for CATRDSASPLHF.

The chain joins TRBV6-2 or TRBV6-3 to TRBJ1-5, with D unresolved. Deletions cut 6 bases from V and 3 bases from J, with 15 bases between. The germline V gene encodes CDR1 MNHEY and CDR2 SVGEGT. This CDR3 has 15 residues. CDR3 in DNA: TGTGCCAGCAGCGCGGGGAGCCCTCCCAATCAGCCCCAGCATTTT. It specifies CASSAGSPPNQPQHF.

The V call is TRBV9, the J call TRBJ1-1; D is ambiguous. The length of the CDR3 is 13 residues. V was cut by 0 bases and J by 2 bases, with 5 bases left in between. Germline values: CDR1 SGDLS, CDR2 YYNGEE. CDR3 nucleotide sequence: TGTGCCAGCAGCGTAGAGCATAACACTGAAGCTTTCTTT. As protein: CASSVEHNTEAFF.

This rearrangement joins TRBV27 to TRBJ2-2; unclear D gene. CDR3 length equals 17 residues. Germline V CDR1 and CDR2: MNHEY, SMNVEV (reference sequence). The V end lost 7 bases, the J end lost 0 bases, and 18 bases lay between the germline ends. This CDR3 reads CASKKRVSDSNTGELFF. As DNA, the CDR3 is TGTGCCAGCAAAAAGCGTGTGAGCGATTCGAACACCGGGGAGCTGTTTTTT.

V gene TRBV6-6 combines with J gene TRBJ1-4, with TRBD1 identical over 10 bases. Looked up from germline, CDR1 is MNHNY and CDR2 is SVGAGI (reference sequence). The J segment lost 11 bases and the V segment lost 4 bases, leaving 10 bases of the junction unmatched. CDR3 size: 15 residues. The CDR3 is CASSSGGTGERKLFF. Here the CDR3 DNA reads TGTGCCAGCAGTTCAGGGGGGACAGGGGAACGGAAACTGTTTTTT.

This clone showed up just once. The chain has TRBV5-1 and TRBJ2-3; the match to TRBD2 covers 16 bases. This CDR3 comprises 18 residues. Trimming at V came to 3 bases and at J to 7 bases, leaving 11 bases not matched to a gene. Germline V CDR1 and CDR2: SGHRS, YFSETQ. DNA of the CDR3: TGCGCCAGCAGCTGGACTGGGACTAGCGGGGGGGCGTTGAATACGCAGTATTTT. Its translation: CASSWTGTSGGALNTQYF.

This rearrangement joins TRBV2 to TRBJ2-7, with TRBD2 as a possible D gene (5 bases). This CDR3 is 11 amino acids long. Trimming left V 6 bases short and J 6 bases short, with 9 bases between. CDR1 and CDR2 from the germline V gene are SNHLY and FYNNEI. CDR3 residues: CASSPGIEQYF. The CDR3, as DNA: TGTGCCAGCAGCCCGGGAATCGAGCAGTACTTC.

The chain uses TRBV7-2 and TRBJ1-5; D remains ambiguous. This CDR3 has 15 amino acids. Germline V gene data show CDR1 as SGHTA and CDR2 as FQGNSA. The V end was cut by 1 base, the J end by 0 bases, with 7 bases between. The CDR3 nucleotides read TGTGCCAGCAGCTTAGGTCCTTCTAGCAATCAGCCCCAGCATTTT. Protein sequence: CASSLGPSSNQPQHF. Full variable domain (outside the CDR3, taken from reference TRBV7-2 and TRBJ1-5): GAGVSQSPSNKVTEKGKDVELRCDPISGHTALYWYRQSLGQGLEFLIYFQGNSAPDKSGLPSDRFSAERTGGSVSTLTIQRTQQEDSAVYLCASSLGPSSNQPQHFGDGTRLSIL.

This clone was counted a few times. The chain recombines TRBV6-5 with TRBJ2-6; 7 bases line up with TRBD1. The CDR3 runs 15 residues. Germline values: CDR1 MNHEY, CDR2 SVGAGI. V trimming: 5 bases; J trimming: 1 base; junction bases outside the gene matches: 2. CDR3 amino acids: CASSPGGSGANVLTF. The CDR3 DNA is TGTGCCAGCAGTCCAGGGGGATCTGGGGCCAACGTCCTGACTTTC.

A word on this clone: The junction differs from germline at one of its ends, possibly a read error. The V gene is TRBV7-9, the J gene TRBJ1-2; D uncertain. Per the germline V gene, CDR1 is SEHNR and CDR2 is FQNEAQ (reference sequence). The CDR3 extends over 13 amino acids. The CDR3 DNA reads TGTGCCAGCACCTTAGCGGGAGTAGACGGCTACACCTTC. Residues: CASTLAGVDGYTF.

This chain joins TRBV6-5 and TRBJ1-3, with a weak D call TRBD1 (5 bases). The CDR3 consists of 15 residues. CDR1 is MNHEY, CDR2 SVGAGI, per germline. V lost 6 bases and J 0 bases, leaving 12 bases between the germline ends. CDR3 loop: CASRGVADSGNTIYF. CDR3 nucleotide sequence: TGTGCCAGCAGAGGGGTGGCAGACTCTGGAAACACCATATATTTT.

The CDR3 loop is CASSQVANTDRGAGNTIYF. The CDR3 nucleotides read TGTGCCAGCAGCCAAGTGGCCAATACGGACAGGGGAGCTGGAAACACCATATATTTT. This chain connects TRBV4-2 to TRBJ1-3, with 9 bases aligning to TRBD1. CDR3 length: 19 amino acids. Unmatched junction bases numbered 12, after V lost 1 base and J lost 2 bases. CDR1 LGHNA and CDR2 YNFKEQ come from the germline V gene.

V gene TRBV9 combines with J gene TRBJ1-2; 9 bases map to TRBD1. The CDR3 consists of 15 residues. Unmatched junction bases numbered 8, after V lost 4 bases and J lost 4 bases. Looked up from germline, CDR1 is SGDLS and CDR2 is YYNGEE. CDR3 nucleotides: TGTGCCAGCAGCTCCGGGACAGGGTCCGTCTATGGCTACACCTTC. This encodes CASSSGTGSVYGYTF.

The chain is built from TRBV9 and TRBJ1-2; TRBD1 aligns across 7 bases. In germline, CDR1 is SGDLS, CDR2 YYNGEE. This CDR3 region has 16 residues. V lost 0 bases, J lost 0 bases, and 5 bases stayed unmatched. The CDR3 coding sequence is TGTGCCAGCAGCGTAGCGGGACAGTCTACTAACTATGGCTACACCTTC. Residues: CASSVAGQSTNYGYTF.

V usage is TRBV4-1 and J usage is TRBJ1-2; no definite D call. The germline V gene has CDR1 MGHRA and CDR2 YSYEKL. This CDR3 spans 14 amino acids. The ends were cut back, 1 base at V and 4 bases at J, with 10 bases in the middle. CDR3 protein: CASSQGTALYGYTF. CDR3 DNA sequence: TGCGCCAGCAGCCAAGGGACTGCTCTCTATGGCTACACCTTC.

Only a few counts were recorded for this clone. V is TRBV2 and J is TRBJ1-1; D unclear. CDR3 size: 15 residues. In germline, CDR1 is SNHLY, CDR2 FYNNEI. Trimming removed 0 bases from V and 0 bases from J, with 8 bases in between. The CDR3 protein is CASSEARRMNTEAFF. In DNA, the CDR3 is TGTGCCAGCAGTGAAGCTCGGAGAATGAACACTGAAGCTTTCTTT.

In this sample, this clone turned up once. The chain uses TRBV6-5 and TRBJ1-5; TRBD1 agrees at 9 bases. The CDR3 covers 15 residues. Losses at the gene ends were 8 bases for V and 5 bases for J; bases not matched to a gene: 10. Germline V lookup: CDR1 MNHEY, CDR2 SVGAGI. This chain's CDR3 is CASGKTGGGDQPQHF. DNA for the CDR3: TGTGCCAGCGGGAAGACAGGGGGGGGTGATCAGCCCCAGCATTTT.

The gene calls are TRBV4-1 and TRBJ2-7; D might be TRBD2 (5 bases). Germline V gives CDR1 MGHRA, CDR2 YSYEKL. The CDR3 contains 15 residues. Trimming took off 4 bases at V and 3 bases at J, with 16 bases between the two ends. CDR3 coding DNA: TGCGCCAGCAGCCGCCTGGGTCCCGGAGGCTACGAGCAGTACTTC. Protein: CASSRLGPGGYEQYF.

The V and J genes are TRBV5-1 and TRBJ1-2; 7 bases fit TRBD1. CDR3 size: 14 residues. Trimming at V came to 5 bases and at J to 4 bases, leaving 8 bases not matched to a gene. Germline-derived CDR1 and CDR2 are SGHRS and YFSETQ. CDR3 sequence (DNA): TGCGCCAGCAGGGCGAGACAGGGCCTCTATGGCTACACCTTC. As protein: CASRARQGLYGYTF.

In its sample, this clone was seen once. The chain employs TRBV29-1 and TRBJ1-1, with 8 bases lining up with TRBD1. V shed 7 bases, J shed 7 bases, and the junction held 11 bases outside the gene matches. Germline V lookup: CDR1 SQVTM, CDR2 ANQGSEA. The CDR3 is made up of 13 amino acids. CDR3 protein: CSAHHRQGNEAFF. The CDR3 nucleotides read TGCAGCGCACACCACCGACAGGGGAATGAAGCTTTCTTT.

As regards this clone: Other DNA sequences in the same sample also yield this CDR3. The CDR3 loop reads CASSFADYTEAFF. DNA for the CDR3: TGTGCCAGCAGTTTCGCCGACTACACTGAAGCTTTCTTT. This rearrangement joins TRBV12-3 or TRBV12-4 to TRBJ1-1; no definite D call. The CDR3 length is 13 residues. V was pared by 3 bases and J by 3 bases, with 8 bases between.

As DNA, the CDR3 is TGCGCCAGCAGCTCTCAGTTGACAGTGAGCACAGATACGCAGTATTTT. Residues: CASSSQLTVSTDTQYF. The J gene is TRBJ2-3, the V gene TRBV5-1; TRBD1 might be the D (5 bases). Trimming took 3 bases from V and 0 from J, leaving 14 bases between them. From germline, CDR1 is SGHRS and CDR2 YFSETQ. The CDR3 length is 16 residues. Supplemented by reference TRBV5-1 and TRBJ2-3, the full variable domain reads KAGVTQTPRYLIKTRGQQVTLSCSPISGHRSVSWYQQTPGQGLQFLFEYFSETQRNKGNFPGRFSGRQFSNSRSEMNVSTLELGDSALYLCASSSQLTVSTDTQYFGPGTRLTVL.

The chain combines TRBV12-3 or TRBV12-4 with TRBJ1-2; no definite D call. Deletions cut 5 bases from V and 6 bases from J, with 10 bases between. This CDR3 spans 12 amino acids. The CDR3 region has the DNA TGTGCCAGCAGTCCCCGCGGGGATGGCTACACCTTC. Amino acid sequence: CASSPRGDGYTF.

V gene TRBV18 combines with J gene TRBJ1-3; D perhaps matches TRBD1 (5 bases). CDR1 and CDR2 (germline): KGHSH, LQKENI. V was cut by 3 bases and J by 4 bases, with 16 bases left in between. The CDR3 is made up of 16 amino acids. The CDR3 DNA is TGTGCCAGCTCACCTGACAGCGCCGGTGACGGAAACACCATATATTTT. It specifies CASSPDSAGDGNTIYF.

This clone appeared a single time. The chain employs TRBV6-1 and TRBJ2-2, with TRBD1 matching over 8 bases. V was clipped by 1 base and J by 4 bases; unmatched bases: 11. The CDR3 has 18 residues. The germline V gene has CDR1 MNHNS and CDR2 SASEGT. This chain's CDR3 is CASSEGLQTDRGTGELFF. CDR3 in DNA: TGTGCCAGCAGTGAAGGACTCCAAACTGACAGGGGCACCGGGGAGCTGTTTTTT.

A single count supports this clone. The J gene is TRBJ1-2, the V gene TRBV4-1; TRBD1 agrees at 8 bases. This CDR3 spans 15 amino acids. The trim removed 2 bases at V and 0 bases at J, leaving 2 bases unmatched. The germline V gene has CDR1 MGHRA and CDR2 YSYEKL. The CDR3 DNA reads as TGCGCCAGCAGCCAACCGGGACAGGCTAACTATGGCTACACCTTC. Translation gives CASSQPGQANYGYTF.

V gene TRBV7-3 combines with J gene TRBJ1-1; 7 bases line up with TRBD1. Germline lookup yields CDR1 SGHTA and CDR2 FQGTGA. This CDR3 has 14 residues. With V trimmed by 5 bases and J by 2 bases, 5 bases remained unmatched. CDR3 nucleotides: TGTGCCAGCAGCCGCGGGACAGCTAACACTGAAGCTTTCTTT. Translating it yields CASSRGTANTEAFF. Full variable domain (rest looked up from reference TRBV7-3 and TRBJ1-1): GAGVSQTPSNKVTEKGKYVELRCDPISGHTALYWYRQSLGQGPEFLIYFQGTGAADDSGLPNDRFFAVRPEGSVSTLKIQRTERGDSAVYLCASSRGTANTEAFFGQGTRLTVV.

The chain combines TRBV6-6 with TRBJ1-1, with D perhaps TRBD1 (5 bases). CDR1 MNHNY and CDR2 SVGAGI come from the germline V gene (reference sequence). Trimming pared 2 bases from V and 3 bases from J, leaving 13 bases between. This CDR3 is 15 amino acids long. The CDR3 sequence: CASSYPADKDTEAFF. The DNA of the CDR3 is TGTGCCAGCAGTTACCCCGCGGACAAGGACACTGAAGCTTTCTTT.

This sequence joins TRBV11-2 and TRBJ1-2, with D tentatively TRBD1 (6 bases). Trimming removed 5 bases at V and 4 bases at J, with 17 bases between. The CDR3 contains 15 residues. The germline V gene has CDR1 SGHAT and CDR2 FQNNGV. In nucleotides, the CDR3 is TGTGCCAGCAGCCTGGACAGTTACTATGCCTATGGCTACACCTTC. Its protein product is CASSLDSYYAYGYTF.

The gene calls are TRBV30 and TRBJ1-5; D might be TRBD1 (5 bases). V lost 2 bases, J lost 4 bases, and 21 bases lay in between. The germline V gene encodes CDR1 GTSNPN and CDR2 SVGIG (reference sequence). The CDR3 is 17 amino acids. The CDR3 DNA reads TGTGCCTGGAGTACCCCCTGGCAGGGAGGCCCAAATCAGCCCCAGCATTTT. Translating it yields CAWSTPWQGGPNQPQHF.